This T cell receptor (beta chain) is drawn from a study of blood T cell repertoires in COVID-19. Study-level background: The analysed material was cDNA or gDNA that came from T cells, B-cell-depleted T cells, or PBMCs.

Trimming shortened V by 0 bases and J by 6 bases, and 14 bases separated the two germline ends. The CDR3 consists of 15 residues. Germline lookup yields CDR1 LGHNA and CDR2 YNFKEQ. This table comes from immunoSEQ multiplex PCR, and its TCRdb copy is limited to in-frame clones, with some not included. Altogether around 230,000 clones are present, just over 85% being singletons, with the ten largest covering approximately 2%. The sequencing input was peripheral blood. The source is a man aged 25 to 45 who had recovered from COVID-19. The chain employs TRBV4-2 and TRBJ1-2; a weak D match, TRBD1 (6 bases). CDR3 in DNA: TGTGCCAGCAGCCAAGACAAGACAGGATCAGATGGCTACACCTTC. Amino acid sequence: CASSQDKTGSDGYTF.